One and the same sample provided the 20 T cell receptor beta chains below, sequenced in a study of blood T cell repertoires in COVID-19. Profiled with immunoSEQ multiplex PCR; TCRdb holds only in-frame clones, not every one. This table has under 150,000 clones, roughly 80% appearing once. Material: PBMCs or T cells enriched from blood (not recorded which). The receptor set was obtained from a middle-aged man with acute COVID-19.

This clone appeared a few times. The chain joins TRBV5-1 to TRBJ1-3; D remains unclear. The germline V and J ends were trimmed by 0 bases and 2 bases, with 6 bases remaining between them. The CDR3 spans 14 residues. CDR1 and CDR2 from the germline V gene are SGHRS and YFSETQ. The CDR3 region is CASSLDGTGNTIYF. The CDR3 nucleotides are TGCGCCAGCAGCTTGGACGGTACTGGAAACACCATATATTTT.

The chain carries TRBV6-5 and TRBJ1-2, with D perhaps TRBD1 (5 bases). V lost 7 bases to trimming and J lost 10 bases, with 13 bases between them. CDR3 length: 11 residues. Germline V lookup: CDR1 MNHEY, CDR2 SVGAGI. CDR3 protein: CASTSGGDYTF. CDR3 nucleotides: TGTGCCAGCACCTCCGGGGGTGACTACACCTTC.

V and J are TRBV27 and TRBJ2-1; D possibly corresponds to TRBD2 (6 bases). CDR3 size: 16 residues. The V gene's germline CDR1 is MNHEY and CDR2 SMNVEV (reference sequence). With 2 bases removed from V and 4 bases from J, the gap between germline ends came to 15 bases. CDR3 sequence: CASSLETGEPYNEQFF. The CDR3 DNA reads TGTGCCAGCAGTTTAGAAACGGGGGAACCGTACAATGAGCAGTTCTTC.

Only one count was recorded for this clone. The chain has TRBV11-2 and TRBJ2-7, with 7 bases lining up with TRBD2. The germline V gene has CDR1 SGHAT and CDR2 FQNNGV. V shed 4 bases and J 2 bases; nucleotides not matched to a gene: 5. The CDR3 runs 14 residues. CDR3: CASSSSGTPYEQYF. In DNA form, the CDR3 reads TGTGCCAGCAGCTCCAGCGGGACCCCCTACGAGCAGTACTTC. Together with reference TRBV11-2 and TRBJ2-7, the CDR3 gives the full variable domain: EAGVAQSPRYKIIEKRQSVAFWCNPISGHATLYWYQQILGQGPKLLIQFQNNGVVDDSQLPKDRFSAERLKGVDSTLKIQPAKLEDSAVYLCASSSSGTPYEQYFGPGTRLTVT.

This chain links TRBV7-2 with TRBJ1-6; 7 nucleotides agree with TRBD1. The germline CDR1 and CDR2 sequences are SGHTA and FQGNSA. The trim removed 4 bases at V and 9 bases at J, leaving 6 bases unmatched. The CDR3 totals 14 residues. The CDR3 nucleotides read TGTGCCAGCAGCTCTGGACAGGTGGTTTCACCCCTCCACTTT. This translates into CASSSGQVVSPLHF.

The chain carries TRBV6-5 and TRBJ2-2, with D possibly being TRBD1 (6 bases). The CDR3 is made up of 14 amino acids. Germline V gene data show CDR1 as MNHEY and CDR2 as SVGAGI. V was cut by 2 bases and J by 7 bases, with 11 bases left in between. The CDR3 bases are TGTGCCAGCAGTTACGCAGGGGACATCGGGGAGCTGTTTTTT. Amino acids: CASSYAGDIGELFF.

This chain joins TRBV6-2 or TRBV6-3 and TRBJ2-7; 8 bases agree with TRBD1. After removal of 5 bases from V and 9 bases from J, the junction contained 3 bases not matched to a gene. The CDR3 has 11 amino acids. Per germline, CDR1 MNHEY and CDR2 SVGEGT. The CDR3 region is CASSADRGQYF. In nucleotides, the CDR3 is TGTGCCAGCAGTGCCGACAGGGGGCAGTACTTC.

The CDR3 here is CAWSVLPGETQYF. The CDR3 nucleotides read TGTGCCTGGAGTGTACTCCCCGGGGAGACCCAGTACTTC. This chain links TRBV30 with TRBJ2-5; unclear D gene. Germline V lookup: CDR1 GTSNPN, CDR2 SVGIG (reference sequence). V was trimmed by 0 bases and J by 5 bases, leaving 10 bases between them. The CDR3 has 13 amino acids.

The J gene is TRBJ1-5, the V gene TRBV19, with 7 bases that match TRBD1. CDR1 is LNHDA and CDR2 is SQIVND in the germline V gene (reference sequence). This CDR3 is built from 17 residues. With V trimmed by 4 bases and J by 1 base, 10 bases remained unmatched. The CDR3 loop is CASSTGPGQASNQPQHF. The CDR3 DNA sequence: TGTGCCAGTAGTACGGGACCAGGACAGGCCAGCAATCAGCCCCAGCATTTT.

This clone was seen just once. The chain has TRBV5-1 and TRBJ2-5; TRBD1 agrees at 7 bases. The CDR3 loop spans 16 amino acids. Germline V gene data show CDR1 as SGHRS and CDR2 as YFSETQ. With 4 bases clipped from V and 2 bases from J, the junction kept 11 bases outside the gene matches. The CDR3 nucleotides read TGCGCCAGCAGCCATCCTCTGGGCAGGGGGCAAGAGACCCAGTACTTC. This codes for CASSHPLGRGQETQYF.

This sequence joins TRBV7-2 and TRBJ1-5, with no clear D. The CDR3 loop spans 15 amino acids. Germline V gene data show CDR1 as SGHTA and CDR2 as FQGNSA. The V and J ends lost 5 bases and 4 bases respectively, with 15 bases between them. CDR3 amino acids: CASSPDILPNQPQHF. The CDR3 DNA sequence: TGTGCCAGCAGCCCTGACATTCTCCCTAATCAGCCCCAGCATTTT.

A remark on this clone: Other DNA sequences in the sample encode the same CDR3. The genes are TRBV7-2 and TRBJ2-2, with unresolved D. CDR1 is SGHTA and CDR2 is FQGNSA in the germline V gene. The length of the CDR3 is 12 residues. Trimming shortened V by 4 bases and J by 3 bases, and 3 bases separated the two germline ends. Written as DNA, the CDR3 is TGTGCCAGCAGCTCGGACACCGGGGAGCTGTTTTTT. Encoded protein: CASSSDTGELFF.

The gene calls are TRBV5-1 and TRBJ2-2; TRBD1 agrees at 9 bases. V lost 1 base and J lost 5; bases outside the gene matches: 6. CDR1 and CDR2 from the germline V gene are SGHRS and YFSETQ. The CDR3 sequence is 16 residues long. The CDR3 nucleotides are TGCGCCAGCAGCTTGAACCACAGGGGGCGGACCGGGGAGCTGTTTTTT. It codes for CASSLNHRGRTGELFF.

The chain employs TRBV12-3 or TRBV12-4 and TRBJ2-3; no reliable D call. CDR3 size: 11 residues. The V gene lost 8 bases and the J gene lost 6 bases, with 9 bases spanning the gap. For the CDR3, the DNA is TGTGCCAGCTCCCTTTCCGATACGCAGTATTTT. Translating gives CASSLSDTQYF.

The V gene is TRBV13, the J gene TRBJ1-2; 10 nucleotides match TRBD1. After removal of 5 bases from V and 3 bases from J, the junction contained 12 bases not matched to a gene. Germline V gene sequence: CDR1 PRHDT, CDR2 FYEKMQ (reference sequence). The CDR3 is made up of 17 amino acids. This CDR3 is CASSHIRDRGDDYGYTF. In DNA form, the CDR3 reads TGTGCCAGCAGCCACATTCGGGACAGGGGTGACGACTATGGCTACACCTTC.

The V and J genes are TRBV5-4 and TRBJ2-5; 8 bases align to TRBD2. Germline V gene data show CDR1 as SGHNT and CDR2 as YYREEE (reference sequence). V gave up 1 base and J gave up 5 bases; unmatched junction bases: 7. The CDR3 is made up of 15 amino acids. The CDR3 DNA reads as TGTGCCAGCAGCTTGCCAGCGGGGGAAATGGAGACCCAGTACTTC. Its translation: CASSLPAGEMETQYF.

The chain joins TRBV6-2 or TRBV6-3 to TRBJ1-3, with D unresolved. This CDR3 has 17 amino acids. V was clipped by 4 bases and J by 0 bases, with 16 bases between them. The germline gives CDR1 MNHEY, CDR2 SVGEGT. DNA for the CDR3: TGTGCCAGCAGTTCCGCCTCCTCAGGATTCTCTGGAAACACCATATATTTT. The encoded protein is CASSSASSGFSGNTIYF.

The chain carries TRBV7-8 and TRBJ2-3; 10 positions agree with TRBD2. V trimming: 7 bases; J trimming: 2 bases; junction bases outside the gene matches: 9. The germline V gene has CDR1 SGHVS and CDR2 FQNEAQ. This CDR3 region has 16 residues. CDR3 amino acids: CASKAGLAANTDTQYF. The CDR3 DNA sequence: TGTGCCAGCAAAGCTGGACTAGCGGCTAACACAGATACGCAGTATTTT.

This clone appeared many times. The chain has TRBV2 and TRBJ2-1, with TRBD2 as a possible D gene (5 bases). V lost 3 bases to trimming and J lost 5 bases, with 11 bases between them. The CDR3 totals 14 residues. Germline values: CDR1 SNHLY, CDR2 FYNNEI. CDR3 amino acids: CASSEGVADNEQFF. The CDR3, as DNA: TGTGCCAGCAGTGAGGGAGTAGCAGACAATGAGCAGTTCTTC. Combining the CDR3 with reference TRBV2 and TRBJ2-1 gives the whole variable domain EPEVTQTPSHQVTQMGQEVILRCVPISNHLYFYWYRQILGQKVEFLVSFYNNEISEKSEIFDDQFSVERPDGSNFTLKIRSTKLEDSAMYFCASSEGVADNEQFFGPGTRLTVL.

The genes are TRBV7-2 and TRBJ2-5, with 10 bases that match TRBD2. Germline-derived CDR1 and CDR2 are SGHTA and FQGNSA. This CDR3 is built from 16 residues. V dropped 5 bases and J dropped 2; count of bases not matched to a gene: 8. CDR3 bases: TGTGCCAGCAGCCCAGCGGAGCGGGGGGGTCAAGAGACCCAGTACTTC. Its protein is CASSPAERGGQETQYF. The full variable domain, completed using reference TRBV7-2 and TRBJ2-5, is GAGVSQSPSNKVTEKGKDVELRCDPISGHTALYWYRQSLGQGLEFLIYFQGNSAPDKSGLPSDRFSAERTGGSVSTLTIQRTQQEDSAVYLCASSPAERGGQETQYFGPGTRLLVL.